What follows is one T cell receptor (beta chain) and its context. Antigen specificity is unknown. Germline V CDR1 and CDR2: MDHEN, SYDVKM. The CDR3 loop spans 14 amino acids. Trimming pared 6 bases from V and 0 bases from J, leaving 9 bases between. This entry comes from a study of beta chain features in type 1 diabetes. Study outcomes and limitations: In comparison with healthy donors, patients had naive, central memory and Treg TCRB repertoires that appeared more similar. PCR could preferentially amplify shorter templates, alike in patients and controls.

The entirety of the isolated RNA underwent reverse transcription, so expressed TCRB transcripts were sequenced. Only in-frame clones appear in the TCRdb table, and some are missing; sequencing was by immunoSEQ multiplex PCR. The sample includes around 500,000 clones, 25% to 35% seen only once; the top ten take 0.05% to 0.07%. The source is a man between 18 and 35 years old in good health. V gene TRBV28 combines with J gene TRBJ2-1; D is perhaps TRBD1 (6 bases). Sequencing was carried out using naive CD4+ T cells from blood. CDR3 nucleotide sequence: TGTGCCAGCAGGAACAGGGCCTCCTACAATGAGCAGTTCTTC. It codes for CASRNRASYNEQFF.